These T cell receptor beta chains were read from a single sample in a study of T cell responses to AZD1222 COVID-19 vaccine. Only in-frame clones appear in the TCRdb table, and some are missing; sequencing was by immunoSEQ multiplex PCR. The sample includes 100,000 to 150,000 clones, about nine tenths of them seen just once. Sample: peripheral blood, taken on day 0 of AZD1222 vaccination. The receptor set was obtained from an adult in good health. CDR3s include the opening cysteine and the closing phenylalanine or tryptophan. Fields, in order: J gene, V gene, CDR3 protein.

TRBJ1-5 | TRBV30 | CAWSSGAAQPQHF
TRBJ1-2 | TRBV30 | CAWGGGLYGYTF
TRBJ1-2 | TRBV10-3 | CAISRRDDPRNYGYTF
TRBJ1-4 | TRBV7-9 | CASTKGAGGEKLFF
TRBJ2-7 | TRBV4-3 | CASSQEPGFTYEQYF
TRBJ1-1 | TRBV12-3/TRBV12-4 | CASSRTLNTEAFF
TRBJ1-5 | TRBV9 | CASSGTGDDNQPQHF
TRBJ2-7 | TRBV30 | CAWSVGGEQYF
TRBJ1-4 | TRBV11-2 | CASSLTTPGTFTNEKLFF
TRBJ1-1 | TRBV7-9 | CASSLVQIVGQEAEAFF
TRBJ2-7 | TRBV5-5 | CASSRQLPGTYYEQYF
TRBJ2-1 | TRBV28 | CASSTGGGPYNEQFF
TRBJ2-7 | TRBV4-3 | CASSQEQGAWEQYF
TRBJ2-5 | TRBV24-1 | CATSGRGQGAQETQYF
TRBJ1-5 | TRBV19 | CATGDGINQPQHF
TRBJ1-4 | TRBV29-1 | CSASGVGGEKLFF
TRBJ2-5 | TRBV28 | CASSSGGVQTQYF
TRBJ2-7 | TRBV7-3 | CASSLGSEYEQYF
TRBJ1-4 | TRBV28 | CASNPGQEKFNEKLFF
TRBJ2-3 | TRBV2 | CASRTSTSGLGTQYF
TRBJ2-1 | TRBV6-2/TRBV6-3 | CASSYFPEQFF
TRBJ1-2 | TRBV7-6 | CASSLGFAGTYGYTF
TRBJ1-2 | TRBV6-2/TRBV6-3 | CASSPHGTFAGYTF
TRBJ1-1 | TRBV10-3 | CTISGSGGAGTEAFF
TRBJ1-5 | TRBV7-9 | CASSLSGAGDQPQHF
TRBJ2-4 | TRBV6-5 | CASSSGGVDIQYF
TRBJ2-3 | TRBV28 | CASRRRGGIRTDTQYF
TRBJ1-1 | TRBV7-8 | CASSLEGGRSTEAFF